This T cell receptor beta chain was found in a study of control samples from healthy donors and cancer patients. The CDR3 extends over 14 amino acids. CDR1 MDHEN and CDR2 SYDVKM come from the germline V gene. Trimming removed 2 bases at V and 5 bases at J, with 10 bases between. Assay used: immunoSEQ multiplex PCR; TCRdb lists only in-frame clones, some missing. In the table there are approximately 210,000 clones, roughly nine tenths of which are singletons. This receptor was taken from a man under 40 in good health. Sequencing was performed on blood. The chain employs TRBV28 and TRBJ1-5; D gene ambiguous. In DNA form, the CDR3 reads TGTGCCAGCAGTTTAGTCCCCGAGGATCAGCCCCAGCATTTT. The encoded protein is CASSLVPEDQPQHF.